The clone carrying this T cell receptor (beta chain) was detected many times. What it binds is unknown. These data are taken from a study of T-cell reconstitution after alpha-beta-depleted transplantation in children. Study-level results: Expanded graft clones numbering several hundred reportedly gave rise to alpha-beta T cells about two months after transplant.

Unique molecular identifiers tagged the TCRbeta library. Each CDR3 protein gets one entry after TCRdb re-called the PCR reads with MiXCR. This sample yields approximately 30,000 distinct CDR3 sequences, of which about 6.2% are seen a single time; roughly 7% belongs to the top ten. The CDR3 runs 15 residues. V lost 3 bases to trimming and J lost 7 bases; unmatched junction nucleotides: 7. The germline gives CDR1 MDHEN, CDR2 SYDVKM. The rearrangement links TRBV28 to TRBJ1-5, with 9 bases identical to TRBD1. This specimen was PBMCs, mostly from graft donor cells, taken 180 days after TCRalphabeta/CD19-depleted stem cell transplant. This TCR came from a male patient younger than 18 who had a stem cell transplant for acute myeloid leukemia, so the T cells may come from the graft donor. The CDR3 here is CASSLFTGGGQPQHF. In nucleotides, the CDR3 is TGTGCCAGCAGTTTGTTTACAGGGGGCGGGCAGCCCCAGCATTTT. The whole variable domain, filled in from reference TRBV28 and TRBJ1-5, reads DVKVTQSSRYLVKRTGEKVFLECVQDMDHENMFWYRQDPGLGLRLIYFSYDVKMKEKGDIPEGYSVSREKKERFSLILESASTNQTSMYLCASSLFTGGGQPQHFGDGTRLSIL.